The clone carrying this TCR beta chain was counted at least ten times. Antigen specificity is unknown. This sample is part of a study of human T cells and chemical hapten exposure. Across the whole study: Sensitization was performed using 2% DPC on a 2 cm by 2 cm upper inner arm skin site. Study-wide findings and caveats: The formation of large CDR3 similarity clusters by expanded TCRs significantly exceeded that of controls. The number of TCRs above 1 in 1000 frequency did not change after DPC sensitization.

TCRdb reanalysed the RACE reads using MiXCR and keeps one entry per CDR3 protein. The sample contains 120,000 or so distinct CDR3 sequences, about an eighth of which appear only once. Trimming took 2 bases from V and 6 from J, leaving 11 bases between them. Germline V lookup: CDR1 MGHRA, CDR2 YSYEKL. CDR3 length: 13 residues. Time point of the sample: patch test 1, 2 weeks after DPC sensitization. Treatment given: therapeutic diphenylcyclopropenone sensitization with weekly scalp DPC. Alopecia patients, 18 to 70 years old and DPC-suitable, served as donors. The source was whole blood, collected in connection with sensitization to the hapten diphenylcyclopropenone (DPC). The sequence came from a man aged 18-30 years with alopecia areata. Some clones in this sample may be carry-over from other donors' samples. The chain is built from TRBV4-1 and TRBJ2-7, with D hard to call. As DNA, the CDR3 is TGCGCCAGCAGCCAACCCCGTAGTCGCGAGCAGTACTTC. Its translation is CASSQPRSREQYF.